The sequence of this T cell receptor (beta chain) was determined in a study of T cell responses to AZD1222 COVID-19 vaccine. Whole-study findings and limits: Unmutated variant regions are reportedly targeted by nearly half of spike-specific TCRs.

TCRdb's copy holds only in-frame clones and misses some; the assay was immunoSEQ multiplex PCR. The table has about 130,000 clones, roughly 92% seen once. Worth noting for this clone: Its antigen is unidentified.

The CDR3 loop spans 17 amino acids. The germline CDR1 and CDR2 sequences are SEHNR and FQNEAQ (reference sequence). V was clipped by 3 bases and J by 4 bases; unmatched bases: 9. The chain carries TRBV7-9 and TRBJ2-3; 11 bases align to TRBD2. The sample here was peripheral blood, taken on day 0 of AZD1222 vaccination. The receptor was isolated from an adult in good health. DNA of the CDR3: TGTGCCAGCAGCTTTAGGACTAGCGGGTCATTGTCAGATACGCAGTATTTT. It codes for CASSFRTSGSLSDTQYF.